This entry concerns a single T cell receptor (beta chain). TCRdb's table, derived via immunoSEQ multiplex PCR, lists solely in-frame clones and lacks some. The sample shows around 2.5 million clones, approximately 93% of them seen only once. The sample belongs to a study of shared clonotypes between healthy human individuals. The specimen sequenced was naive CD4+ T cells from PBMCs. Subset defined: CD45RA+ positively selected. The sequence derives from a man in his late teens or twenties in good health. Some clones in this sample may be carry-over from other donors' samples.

The DNA for the CDR3 is TGTGCCAGCAGTGAAGCGGGGGACAGTCGCAATCAGCCCCAGCATTTT. Protein product: CASSEAGDSRNQPQHF. The chain uses TRBV6-1 and TRBJ1-5; TRBD1 matches 7 bases. The germline V gene has CDR1 MNHNS and CDR2 SASEGT. The V segment lost 0 bases and the J segment 2 bases; nucleotides outside the gene matches: 4. This CDR3 is 16 amino acids long.